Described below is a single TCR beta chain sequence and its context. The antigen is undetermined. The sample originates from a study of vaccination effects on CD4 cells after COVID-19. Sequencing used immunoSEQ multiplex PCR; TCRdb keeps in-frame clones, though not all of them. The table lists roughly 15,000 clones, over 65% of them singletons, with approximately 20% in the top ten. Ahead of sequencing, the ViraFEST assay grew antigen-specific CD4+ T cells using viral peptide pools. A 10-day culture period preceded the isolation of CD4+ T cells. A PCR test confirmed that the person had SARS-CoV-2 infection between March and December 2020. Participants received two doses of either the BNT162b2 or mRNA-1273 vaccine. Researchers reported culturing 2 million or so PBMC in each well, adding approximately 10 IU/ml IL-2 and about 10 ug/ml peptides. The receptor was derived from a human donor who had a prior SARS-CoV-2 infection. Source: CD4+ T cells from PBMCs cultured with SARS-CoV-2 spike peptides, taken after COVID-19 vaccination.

CDR3: CASSSGRAVTETQYF. In DNA, the CDR3 is TGCGCCAGCAGCTCCGGGCGAGCGGTCACGGAGACCCAGTACTTC. The rearrangement joins TRBV5-1 to TRBJ2-5, with D perhaps matching TRBD2 (5 bases). Deletions cut 3 bases from V and 5 bases from J, with 17 bases between. CDR3 size: 15 residues. Germline V gene lookup returns CDR1 SGHRS and CDR2 YFSETQ.